This T cell receptor (beta chain) was identified in a study of prognosis after radiotherapy for stage I lung cancer. As for the study in general: Patients were enrolled between April 2018 and early 2019 (all with stage I non-small cell lung cancer). Patients numbered about a dozen men and 5 or 6 women, aged roughly 53 to 84 with a median of approximately 74 years.

TCR beta CDR3 was amplified from genomic DNA by two-round multiplex PCR. The use of primers specific to each TRBV and TRBJ gene characterized first-round PCR. TCRdb redid the calling of the multiplex PCR reads with MiXCR, one entry per CDR3 protein. The table lists about 15,000 distinct CDR3 sequences, 30% to 40% of them singletons. There are many counts of this clonotype. Its antigen is not identified. This CDR3 has 14 amino acids. V dropped 4 bases and J dropped 3; count of bases not matched to a gene: 5. Germline V lookup: CDR1 MGHRA, CDR2 YSYEKL. Study-wide points: A fall in unique TCR clone counts followed stereotactic body radiation therapy, with medians of around 10,000 versus 6,900. Following stereotactic body radiation therapy, patients who went on to develop distant metastases had lower Shannon entropy.

This sequence originates from a donor aged 50 or older with non-small cell lung cancer. This chain connects TRBV4-1 to TRBJ1-2; TRBD1 matches 7 bases. The material was PBMCs, obtained before or after stereotactic body radiation therapy (not recorded which). CDR3 region: CASSPKGADYGYTF. In DNA form, the CDR3 reads TGCGCCAGCAGCCCTAAGGGGGCGGACTATGGCTACACCTTC.